The clone carrying this T cell receptor beta chain was observed at least ten times. The sequenced template was RNA, covering the TCR beta CDR3 region. First-round RT-PCR relied on HTBI primers, and a second-round multiplex PCR came next. TCRdb used MiXCR to reprocess the multiplex PCR reads, holding one entry per CDR3 protein. This sample yields about 740,000 distinct CDR3 sequences, of which approximately 40% are seen a single time; 44% belongs to the top ten. The data stem from a study of Graves' ophthalmopathy and Graves' hyperthyroidism. Looking at the study overall: Upon initial diagnosis and before any treatment, peripheral blood was collected.

Looked up from germline, CDR1 is DFQATT and CDR2 is SNEGSKA (reference sequence). This CDR3 is built from 13 residues. V was trimmed by 3 bases and J by 2 bases, leaving 10 bases between them. The sequenced sample was peripheral blood. The source is an adult man with Graves' ophthalmopathy. The rearrangement uses TRBV20-1 and TRBJ2-5; D gene unclear. CDR3 sequence: CSASPWEQETQYF. CDR3 coding DNA: TGCAGTGCTAGTCCGTGGGAACAAGAGACCCAGTACTTC.